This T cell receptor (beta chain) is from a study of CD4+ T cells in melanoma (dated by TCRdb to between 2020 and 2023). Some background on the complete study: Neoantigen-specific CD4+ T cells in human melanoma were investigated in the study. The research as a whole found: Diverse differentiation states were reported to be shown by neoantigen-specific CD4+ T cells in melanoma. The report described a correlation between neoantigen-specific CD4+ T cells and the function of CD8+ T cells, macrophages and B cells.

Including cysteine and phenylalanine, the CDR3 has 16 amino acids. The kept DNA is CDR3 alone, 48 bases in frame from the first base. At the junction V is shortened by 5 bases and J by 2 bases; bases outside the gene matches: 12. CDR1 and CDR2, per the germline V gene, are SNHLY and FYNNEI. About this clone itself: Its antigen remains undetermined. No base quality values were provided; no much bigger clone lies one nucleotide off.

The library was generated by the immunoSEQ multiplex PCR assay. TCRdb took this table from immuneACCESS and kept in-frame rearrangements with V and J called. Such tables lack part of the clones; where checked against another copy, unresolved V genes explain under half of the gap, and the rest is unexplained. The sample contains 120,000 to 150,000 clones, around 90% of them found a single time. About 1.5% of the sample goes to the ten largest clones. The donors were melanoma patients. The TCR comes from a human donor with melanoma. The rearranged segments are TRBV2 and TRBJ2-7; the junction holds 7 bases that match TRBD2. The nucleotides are TGTGCCAGCAGTCCCCAGACTAGCTTCGTTACCTACGAGCAGTACTTC. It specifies CASSPQTSFVTYEQYF.